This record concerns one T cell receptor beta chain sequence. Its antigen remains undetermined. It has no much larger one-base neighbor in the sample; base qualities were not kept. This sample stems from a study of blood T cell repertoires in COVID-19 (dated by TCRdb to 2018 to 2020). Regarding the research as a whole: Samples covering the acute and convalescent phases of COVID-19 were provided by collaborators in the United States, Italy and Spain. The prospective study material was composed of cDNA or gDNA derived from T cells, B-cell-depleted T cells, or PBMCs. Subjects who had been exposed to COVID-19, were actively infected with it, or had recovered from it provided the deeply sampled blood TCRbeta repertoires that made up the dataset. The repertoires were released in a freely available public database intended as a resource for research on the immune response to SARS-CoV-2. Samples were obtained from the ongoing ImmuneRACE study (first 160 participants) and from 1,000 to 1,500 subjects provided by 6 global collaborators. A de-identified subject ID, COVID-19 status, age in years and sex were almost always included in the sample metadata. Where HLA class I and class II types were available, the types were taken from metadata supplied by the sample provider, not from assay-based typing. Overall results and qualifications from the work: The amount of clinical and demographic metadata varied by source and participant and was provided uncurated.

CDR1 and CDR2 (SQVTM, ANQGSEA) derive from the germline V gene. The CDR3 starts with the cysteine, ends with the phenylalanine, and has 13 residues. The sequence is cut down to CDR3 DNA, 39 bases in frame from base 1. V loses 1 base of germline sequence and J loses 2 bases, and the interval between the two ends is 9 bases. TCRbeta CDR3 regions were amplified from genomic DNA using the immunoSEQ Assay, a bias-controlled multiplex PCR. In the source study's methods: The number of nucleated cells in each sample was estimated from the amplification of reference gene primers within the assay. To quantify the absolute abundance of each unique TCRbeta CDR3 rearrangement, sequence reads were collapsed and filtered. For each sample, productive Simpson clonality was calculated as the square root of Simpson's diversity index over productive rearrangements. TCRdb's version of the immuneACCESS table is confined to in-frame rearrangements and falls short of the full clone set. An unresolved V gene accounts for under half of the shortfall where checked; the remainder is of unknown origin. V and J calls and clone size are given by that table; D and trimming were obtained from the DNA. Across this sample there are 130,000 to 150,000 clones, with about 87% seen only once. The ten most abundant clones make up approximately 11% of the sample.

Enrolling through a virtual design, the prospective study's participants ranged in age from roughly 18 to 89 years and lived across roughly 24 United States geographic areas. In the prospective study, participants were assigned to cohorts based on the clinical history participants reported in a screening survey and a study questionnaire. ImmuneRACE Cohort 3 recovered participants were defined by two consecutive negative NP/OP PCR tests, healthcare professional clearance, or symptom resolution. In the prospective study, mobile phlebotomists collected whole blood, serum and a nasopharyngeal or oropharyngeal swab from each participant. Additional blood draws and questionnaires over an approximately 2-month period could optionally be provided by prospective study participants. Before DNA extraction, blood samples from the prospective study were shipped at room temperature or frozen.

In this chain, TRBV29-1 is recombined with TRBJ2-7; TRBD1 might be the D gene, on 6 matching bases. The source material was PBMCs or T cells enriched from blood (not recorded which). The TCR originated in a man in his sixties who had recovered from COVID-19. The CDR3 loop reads CSVEGGHTYEQYF. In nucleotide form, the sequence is TGCAGCGTTGAAGGGGGACATACCTACGAGCAGTACTTC.